This TCR beta chain was sequenced in a study of control samples from healthy donors and cancer patients (dated by TCRdb to 2020 to 2022). V is reduced by 2 bases and J by 2 bases, leaving a spacing of 9 bases between them. CDR1 SGHDT and CDR2 YYEEEE were looked up in the germline V gene. Counted from cysteine to phenylalanine, this CDR3 has 14 amino acids. Only the CDR3 part of the read is kept: 42 bases, read in frame from the first base. Library construction relied on the immunoSEQ multiplex PCR assay. The table was pulled from immuneACCESS by TCRdb, which kept in-frame rearrangements only. Such tables lose some clones; where checked, under half of the loss comes from unresolved V genes, and the rest has no known cause. The sample table holds about 82,000 clones, of which just under 95% were seen once. About 5% of the sample lies in the top ten. About this clone: Its antigen is unknown. No base-level quality is on record; no much larger clone is a single base apart.

The sample comprised blood. This chain joins TRBV5-6 to TRBJ2-3; the D gene is perhaps TRBD1 or TRBD2, as each covers 5 bases. This receptor was obtained from a woman aged 18-30 years in good health. Read as DNA, the sequence is TGTGCCAGCAGCTTAGGGGACCCCACAGATACGCAGTATTTT. This yields the protein CASSLGDPTDTQYF.